Listed below are T cell receptor beta chains from one sample, sequenced in a study of CD8 T cells in Susac syndrome. TCRdb used MiXCR to reprocess the immunoSEQ multiplex PCR reads, holding one entry per CDR3 protein. The repertoire consists of roughly 120,000 distinct CDR3 sequences, with 90% to 95% occurring once and the leading ten covering 0.095% to 0.15%. Sequencing used CD4+ T cells from PBMCs. The source is a human donor with multiple sclerosis. CDR3s include the opening cysteine and the closing phenylalanine or tryptophan. Fields, in order: V gene, J gene, CDR3 protein.

TRBV7-9	TRBJ2-5	CASSLAPSHGGGTQYF
TRBV3-1	TRBJ2-7	CASSLTSGAYEQYF
TRBV6-5	TRBJ2-2	CASSWDNRNTGELFF
TRBV20-1	TRBJ1-1	CSAGSGGTEAFF
TRBV5-1	TRBJ1-2	CASTPGERYGYTF
TRBV27	TRBJ2-3	CASSSLEGTDTQYF
TRBV4-1	TRBJ1-1	CASSLLPRTGGASTEAFF
TRBV7-8	TRBJ2-3	CASTSMYSTDTQYF
TRBV29-1	TRBJ1-3	CSGGQGDTIYF
TRBV6-5	TRBJ2-5	CASSWDRETQYF
TRBV20-1	TRBJ1-1	CSARERGNGEAFF
TRBV12-3/TRBV12-4	TRBJ1-2	CASSWGQGGACTF
TRBV6-2/TRBV6-3	TRBJ2-6	CASCSGANVLTF